This T cell receptor beta chain was recorded in a study of blood T cell repertoires in COVID-19. Overall study context: Acute and convalescent COVID-19 samples came from the United States, Italy and Spain. Nucleic acid was either cDNA or gDNA, and it came from T cells, B-cell-depleted T cells, or PBMCs.

The sample holds a few counts of this clone. Authors' processing steps: Reference gene primer amplification yielded estimated nucleated cell counts. Some clones are missing from TCRdb's copy, which holds only in-frame ones; the method was immunoSEQ multiplex PCR. That table gives V, J and clone size, and the DNA gave D and trimming. Seen here are nearly 100,000 clones, approximately 80% observed once, and the top ten hold about 10%. Deletions cut 3 bases from V and 4 bases from J, with 7 bases between. The CDR3 totals 12 residues. Per the germline V gene, CDR1 is KGHSH and CDR2 is LQKENI. The chain joins TRBV18 to TRBJ2-7; D call uncertain. The sequence was obtained from a man between 65 and 85 years old with acute or convalescent COVID-19. Sequenced material: peripheral blood. The CDR3 protein is CASSPRQYEQYF. The CDR3 DNA follows: TGTGCCAGCTCACCGCGGCAGTACGAGCAGTACTTC. Full variable domain (outside the CDR3, taken from reference TRBV18 and TRBJ2-7): NAGVMQNPRHLVRRRGQEARLRCSPMKGHSHVYWYRQLPEEGLKFMVYLQKENIIDESGMPKERFSAEFPKEGPSILRIQQVVRGDSAAYFCASSPRQYEQYFGPGTRLTVT.